This TCR beta chain was captured in a study of T cells after yellow fever vaccination. A 5'RACE template-switching step, the method used to make TCR cDNA, added a universal primer site and UMIs. A single record per CDR3 protein comes from TCRdb applying MiXCR to the 5' RACE reads. This sample has under 550,000 distinct CDR3 sequences; about a fifth occur once, and the top ten carry roughly a sixth. Regarding this clonotype: Its target is not known.

The CDR3 spans 13 residues. V was cut by 0 bases and J by 11 bases, with 13 bases left in between. Germline CDR1 MNHEY, CDR2 SVGAGI. Study observations and caveats: The secondary response showed a weaker magnitude and a faster peak, day 5 versus 15. Booster sampling recovered most clones from primary vaccination (around 97% CD4, roughly 86% CD8).

The source was PBMCs, collected 20 to 25 days after the first yellow fever vaccination. The chain employs TRBV6-5 and TRBJ1-1; D remains ambiguous. This TCR was recovered from a man younger than 35 who received the YFV17D yellow fever vaccine. This chain's CDR3 is CASSYSGGRTAFF. In DNA, the CDR3 is TGTGCCAGCAGTTACTCGGGCGGACGGACGGCTTTCTTT.